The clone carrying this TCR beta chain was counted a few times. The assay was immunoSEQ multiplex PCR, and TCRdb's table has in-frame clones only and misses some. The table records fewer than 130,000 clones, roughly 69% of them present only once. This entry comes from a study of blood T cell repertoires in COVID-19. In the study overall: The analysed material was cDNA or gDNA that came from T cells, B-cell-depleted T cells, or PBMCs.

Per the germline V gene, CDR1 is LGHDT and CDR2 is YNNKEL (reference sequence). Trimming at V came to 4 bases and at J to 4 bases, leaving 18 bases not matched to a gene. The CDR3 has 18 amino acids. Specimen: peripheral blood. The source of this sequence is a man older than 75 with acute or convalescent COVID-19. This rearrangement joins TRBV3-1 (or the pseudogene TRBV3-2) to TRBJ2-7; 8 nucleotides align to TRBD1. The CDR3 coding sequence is TGTGCCAGCAGCCCAAACACCGGACAGGGCCATGGAAATTACGAGCAGTACTTC. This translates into CASSPNTGQGHGNYEQYF.